This entry lists 6 T cell receptor beta chains sequenced from one sample in a study of T cells after yellow fever vaccination. TCRdb analysed the 5' RACE reads with MiXCR anew, one entry per CDR3 protein. The sample has around 610,000 distinct CDR3 sequences, roughly 13% seen once; the top ten hold more than 12%. This sample comprised PBMCs, obtained on the day of the yellow fever booster vaccination. The receptors derive from a man aged 25-40 years who received the YFV17D yellow fever vaccine.

The rearrangement uses TRBV19 and TRBJ2-2; D ambiguous. The germline gives CDR1 LNHDA, CDR2 SQIVND (reference sequence). Trimming removed 3 bases from V and 4 bases from J, with 12 bases in between. The CDR3 contains 15 residues. The DNA of the CDR3 is TGTGCCAGTAGTATTCCGGGTCTAGGCACCGGGGAGCTGTTTTTT. The encoded protein is CASSIPGLGTGELFF.

This clonotype appeared a few times. CDR3 sequence: CSASGTGMFTLHF. The CDR3 coding sequence is TGCAGTGCTTCCGGGACAGGGATGTTCACCCTCCACTTT. This chain uses TRBV20-1 with TRBJ1-6; 9 bases are shared with TRBD1. The CDR3 extends over 13 amino acids. After removal of 5 bases from V and 14 bases from J, the junction contained 10 bases not matched to a gene. CDR1 is DFQATT, CDR2 SNEGSKA, per germline (reference sequence).

The table lists this clonotype with a few counts. V is TRBV18 and J is TRBJ2-7; no firm D call. The V and J ends lost 4 bases and 5 bases respectively, with 12 bases between them. Germline V lookup: CDR1 KGHSH, CDR2 LQKENI. CDR3 length equals 13 residues. The CDR3 spells CASSLISRDEQYF. The CDR3 region has the DNA TGTGCCAGCTCACTAATAAGCCGGGACGAGCAGTACTTC.

The gene calls are TRBV20-1 and TRBJ2-7; D uncertain. Trimming pared 3 bases from V and 4 bases from J, leaving 19 bases between. Germline CDR1 is DFQATT and CDR2 is SNEGSKA (reference sequence). The CDR3 is made up of 15 amino acids. CDR3 loop: CSARHSLGSKYEQYF. The CDR3 DNA is TGCAGTGCTAGGCACTCCCTGGGGTCTAAATACGAGCAGTACTTC.

This clonotype was seen a few times. This chain joins TRBV7-2 and TRBJ2-1; maybe TRBD1 (6 bases). This CDR3 is 14 amino acids long. Germline CDR1 reads SGHTA; CDR2 reads FQGNSA. Trimming took off 3 bases at V and 1 base at J, with 7 bases between the two ends. The CDR3 sequence: CASSFDRSYNEQFF. The CDR3 DNA is TGTGCCAGCAGCTTCGACAGGTCCTACAATGAGCAGTTCTTC.

This clonotype was seen a few times. This chain connects TRBV7-2 to TRBJ2-5; 7 nucleotides line up with TRBD2. The CDR3 consists of 14 residues. Trimming removed 1 base from V and 4 bases from J; junction bases left unmatched: 3. Germline lookup yields CDR1 SGHTA and CDR2 FQGNSA. The CDR3 protein is CASSLGGRVETQYF. For the CDR3, the DNA is TGTGCCAGCAGCTTAGGAGGGAGGGTAGAGACCCAGTACTTC.